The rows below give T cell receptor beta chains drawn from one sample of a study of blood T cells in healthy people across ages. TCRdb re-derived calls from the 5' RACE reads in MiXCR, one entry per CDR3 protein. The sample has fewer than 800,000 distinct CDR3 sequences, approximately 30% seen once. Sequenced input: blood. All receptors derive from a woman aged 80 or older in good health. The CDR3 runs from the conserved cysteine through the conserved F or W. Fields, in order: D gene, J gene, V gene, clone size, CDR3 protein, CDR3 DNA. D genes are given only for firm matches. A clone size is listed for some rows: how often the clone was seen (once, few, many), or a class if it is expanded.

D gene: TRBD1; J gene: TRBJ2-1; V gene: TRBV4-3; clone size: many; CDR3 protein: CASSQDRTGNYNEQFF; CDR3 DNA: TGCGCCAGCAGCCAAGATCGGACAGGAAATTACAATGAGCAGTTCTTC
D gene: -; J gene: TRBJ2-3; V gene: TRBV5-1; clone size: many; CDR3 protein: CASSLAGGGAGDTQYF; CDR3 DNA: TGCGCCAGCAGCTTGGCGGGAGGGGGCGCGGGAGATACGCAGTATTTT
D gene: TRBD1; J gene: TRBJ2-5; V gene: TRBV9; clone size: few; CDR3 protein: CASNVEQGWETQYF; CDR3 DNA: TGTGCCAGCAACGTAGAACAGGGGTGGGAGACCCAGTACTTC
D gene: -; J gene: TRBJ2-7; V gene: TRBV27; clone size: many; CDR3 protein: CASSFGQGWGYEQYF; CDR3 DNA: TGTGCCAGCAGTTTTGGGCAGGGATGGGGATACGAGCAGTACTTC
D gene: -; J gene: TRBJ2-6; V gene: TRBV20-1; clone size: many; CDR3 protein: CSASPFSSGANVLTF; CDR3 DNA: TGCAGTGCTAGTCCGTTTTCCTCTGGGGCCAACGTCCTGACTTTC
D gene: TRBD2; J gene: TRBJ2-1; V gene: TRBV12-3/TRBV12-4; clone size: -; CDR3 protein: CASSLTGGSYEQFF; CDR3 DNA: TGTGCCAGCAGTTTAACGGGGGGGAGCTATGAGCAGTTCTTC
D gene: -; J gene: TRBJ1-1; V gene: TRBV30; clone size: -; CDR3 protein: CAWSQGTEAFF; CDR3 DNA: TGTGCCTGGAGCCAGGGCACTGAAGCTTTCTTT
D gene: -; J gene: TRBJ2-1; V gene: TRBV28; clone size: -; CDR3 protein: CASSTSNEQFF; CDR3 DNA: TGTGCCAGCAGCACTAGTAATGAGCAGTTCTTC
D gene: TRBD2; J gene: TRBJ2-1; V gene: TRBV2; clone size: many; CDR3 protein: CASRLAGTTNEQFF; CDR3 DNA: TGTGCCAGCCGACTCGCCGGGACTACGAATGAGCAGTTCTTC
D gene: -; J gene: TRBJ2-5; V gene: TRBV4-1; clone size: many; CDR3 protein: CASSQEATRETQYF; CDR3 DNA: TGCGCCAGCAGCCAAGAAGCCACGCGGGAGACCCAGTACTTC
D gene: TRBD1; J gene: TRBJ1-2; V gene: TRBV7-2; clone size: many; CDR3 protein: CASSRLSMDRGGGYTF; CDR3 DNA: TGTGCCAGCAGCCGCCTATCTATGGACAGGGGAGGTGGCTACACCTTC
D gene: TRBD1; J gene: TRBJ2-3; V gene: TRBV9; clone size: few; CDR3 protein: CASSVGGQGFSDTQYF; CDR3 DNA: TGTGCCAGCAGCGTAGGAGGACAGGGCTTTTCAGATACGCAGTATTTT
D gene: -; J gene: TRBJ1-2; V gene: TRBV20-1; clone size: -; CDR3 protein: CSAPGVPLDGYTF; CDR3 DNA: TGCAGTGCCCCGGGAGTCCCTTTGGATGGCTACACCTTC
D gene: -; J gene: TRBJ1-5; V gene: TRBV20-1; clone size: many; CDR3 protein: CSASVMGGERIQPQHF; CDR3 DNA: TGCAGTGCTAGCGTCATGGGGGGGGAGAGGATCCAGCCCCAGCATTTT
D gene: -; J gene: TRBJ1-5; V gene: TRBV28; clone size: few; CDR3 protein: CASTSPKGFSNQPQHF; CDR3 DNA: TGTGCCAGCACTTCCCCGAAGGGATTTAGCAATCAGCCCCAGCATTTT
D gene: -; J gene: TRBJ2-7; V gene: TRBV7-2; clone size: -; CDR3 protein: CASSLPGQPIEQYF; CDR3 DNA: TGTGCCAGCAGCCTCCCCGGACAGCCAATCGAGCAGTACTTC
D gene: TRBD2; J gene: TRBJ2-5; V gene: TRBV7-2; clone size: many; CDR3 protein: CASSLAEGGGSETQYF; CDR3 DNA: TGTGCCAGCAGCTTAGCCGAAGGCGGGGGGTCGGAGACCCAGTACTTC
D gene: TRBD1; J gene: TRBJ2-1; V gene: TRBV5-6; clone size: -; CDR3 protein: CAGSLEGTGLEEQFF; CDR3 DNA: TGTGCCGGCAGCTTGGAGGGGACAGGGCTCGAGGAGCAGTTCTTC
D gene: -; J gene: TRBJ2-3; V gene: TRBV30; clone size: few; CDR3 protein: CAWSGGFMGGGPDTQYF; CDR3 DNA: TGTGCCTGGAGTGGAGGGTTTATGGGGGGGGGCCCAGATACGCAGTATTTT
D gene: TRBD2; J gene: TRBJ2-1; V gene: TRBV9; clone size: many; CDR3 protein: CASSVEGLAASSYNEQFF; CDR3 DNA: TGTGCCAGCAGCGTAGAGGGACTAGCGGCCAGCTCCTACAATGAGCAGTTCTTC
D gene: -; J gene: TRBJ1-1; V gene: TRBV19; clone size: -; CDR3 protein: CATRGMDNTEAFF; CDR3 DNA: TGTGCCACCCGGGGGATGGATAACACTGAAGCTTTCTTT
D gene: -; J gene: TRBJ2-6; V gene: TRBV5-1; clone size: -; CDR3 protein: CASSPGLLNPASGANVLTF; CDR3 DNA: TGCGCCAGCAGCCCGGGACTTCTAAATCCTGCCTCTGGGGCCAACGTCCTGACTTTC
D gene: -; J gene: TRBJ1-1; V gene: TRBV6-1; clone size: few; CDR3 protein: CASTRVGTNTEAFF; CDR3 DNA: TGTGCCAGCACCCGGGTGGGGACGAACACTGAAGCTTTCTTT
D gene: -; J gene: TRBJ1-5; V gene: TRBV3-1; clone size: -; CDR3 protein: CASSPTRLQPQHF; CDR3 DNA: TGTGCCAGCAGCCCCACGAGGCTTCAGCCCCAGCATTTT
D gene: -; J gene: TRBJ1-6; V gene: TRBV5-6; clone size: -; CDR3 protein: CASSLVGWGTPLHF; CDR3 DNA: TGTGCCAGCAGCTTGGTGGGTTGGGGAACACCCCTCCACTTT
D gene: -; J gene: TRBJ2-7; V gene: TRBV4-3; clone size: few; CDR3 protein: CASSQDLRITYEQYF; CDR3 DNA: TGCGCCAGCAGCCAAGATCTCAGGATAACCTACGAGCAGTACTTC
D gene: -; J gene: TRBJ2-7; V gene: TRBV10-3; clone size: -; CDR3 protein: CAISRGLAQYEQYF; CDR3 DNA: TGTGCCATCAGCCGAGGGTTAGCGCAGTACGAGCAGTACTTC
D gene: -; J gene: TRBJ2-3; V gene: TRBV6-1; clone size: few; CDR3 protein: CVSTQIGTDTQYF; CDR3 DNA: TGTGTCAGCACACAGATAGGTACAGATACGCAGTATTTT
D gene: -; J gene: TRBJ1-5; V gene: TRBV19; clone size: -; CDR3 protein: CASSIRVSDQPQHF; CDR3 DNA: TGTGCCAGTAGTATTAGGGTGAGCGATCAGCCCCAGCATTTT
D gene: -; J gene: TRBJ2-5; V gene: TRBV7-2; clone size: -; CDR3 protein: CASSLAGYQETRYF; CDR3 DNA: TGTGCCAGCAGCTTAGCGGGGTACCAAGAGACCCGGTACTTC
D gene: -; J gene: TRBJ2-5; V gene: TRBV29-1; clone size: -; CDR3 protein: CSVEENQGETQYF; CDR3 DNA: TGCAGCGTTGAAGAGAATCAAGGAGAGACCCAGTACTTC
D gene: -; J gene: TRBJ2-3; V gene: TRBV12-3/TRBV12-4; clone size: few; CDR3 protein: CASSFGSSSTDAQYF; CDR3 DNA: TGTGCCAGCAGTTTCGGCAGCTCTAGCACAGATGCGCAGTATTTT
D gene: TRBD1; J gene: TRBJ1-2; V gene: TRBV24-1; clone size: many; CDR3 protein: CATSGGQGGWRGYTF; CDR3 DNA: TGTGCCACCAGTGGCGGACAGGGAGGATGGAGAGGCTACACCTTC
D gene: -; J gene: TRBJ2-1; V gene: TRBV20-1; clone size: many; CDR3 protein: CSARGAGAGSYNEQFF; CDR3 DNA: TGCAGTGCTAGAGGGGCTGGGGCGGGCTCCTACAATGAGCAGTTCTTC
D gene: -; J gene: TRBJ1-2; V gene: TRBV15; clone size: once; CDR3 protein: CATSRDLPYGYTF; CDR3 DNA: TGTGCCACCAGCAGAGATTTGCCCTATGGCTACACCTTC
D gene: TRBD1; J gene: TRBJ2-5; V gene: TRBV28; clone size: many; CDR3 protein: CASRERGRETQYF; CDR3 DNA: TGTGCCAGCAGGGAAAGGGGGCGAGAGACCCAGTACTTC
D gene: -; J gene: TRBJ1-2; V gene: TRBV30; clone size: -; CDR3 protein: CAWSGGEVHGYTF; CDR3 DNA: TGTGCCTGGAGCGGGGGCGAGGTCCATGGCTACACCTTC
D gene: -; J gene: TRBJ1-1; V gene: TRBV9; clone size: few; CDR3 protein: CASSVGLQRSSDTEAFF; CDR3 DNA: TGTGCCAGCAGCGTAGGGTTACAGCGTAGTAGTGACACTGAAGCTTTCTTT
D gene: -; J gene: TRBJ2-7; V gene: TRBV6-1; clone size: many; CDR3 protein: CASSELQGGYEQYF; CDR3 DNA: TGTGCCAGCAGTGAACTGCAGGGGGGTTACGAGCAGTACTTC
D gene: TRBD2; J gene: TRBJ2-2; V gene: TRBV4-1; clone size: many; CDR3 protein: CASSRSGGANTGELFF; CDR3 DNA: TGCGCCAGCAGCCGGTCCGGGGGGGCCAATACCGGGGAGCTGTTTTTT
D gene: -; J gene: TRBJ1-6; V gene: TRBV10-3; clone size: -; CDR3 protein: CAISDRVGSPLHF; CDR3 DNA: TGTGCCATCAGTGATAGGGTCGGCTCACCCCTCCACTTT
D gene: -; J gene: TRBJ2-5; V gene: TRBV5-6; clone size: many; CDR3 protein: CASSLSWTLAQETQYF; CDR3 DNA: TGTGCCAGCAGCTTGTCCTGGACTCTCGCCCAAGAGACCCAGTACTTC
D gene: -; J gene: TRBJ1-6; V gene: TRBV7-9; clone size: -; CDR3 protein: CASSNYGGGDNSPLHF; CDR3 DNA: TGTGCCAGCAGCAACTACGGAGGTGGTGATAATTCACCCCTCCACTTT
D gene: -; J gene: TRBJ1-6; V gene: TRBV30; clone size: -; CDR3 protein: CAWSDIVVRGNSPLHF; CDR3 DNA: TGTGCCTGGAGCGACATCGTCGTCAGGGGTAATTCGCCCCTCCACTTT
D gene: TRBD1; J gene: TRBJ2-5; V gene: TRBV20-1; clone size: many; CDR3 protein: CSASGTGGRTQYF; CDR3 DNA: TGCAGTGCTTCCGGGACAGGCGGACGGACCCAGTACTTC
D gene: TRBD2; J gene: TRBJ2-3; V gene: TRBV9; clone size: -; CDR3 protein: CASSVVPGLAGGTDTQYF; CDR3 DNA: TGTGCCAGCAGCGTCGTACCGGGACTAGCGGGGGGCACAGATACGCAGTATTTT
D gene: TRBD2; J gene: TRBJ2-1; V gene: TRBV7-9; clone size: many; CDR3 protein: CASSLKGSGGRRNEQFF; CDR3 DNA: TGTGCCAGCAGCTTAAAGGGTAGCGGGGGGCGTCGCAATGAGCAGTTCTTC
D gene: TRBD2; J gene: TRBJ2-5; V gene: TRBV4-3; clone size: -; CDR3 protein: CASSQRPSGETQYF; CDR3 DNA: TGCGCCAGCAGCCAACGGCCTAGCGGAGAGACCCAGTACTTC
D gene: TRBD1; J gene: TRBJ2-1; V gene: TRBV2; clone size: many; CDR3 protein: CASSETGGLYNEQFF; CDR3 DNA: TGTGCCAGCAGTGAGACAGGGGGCCTATACAATGAGCAGTTCTTC
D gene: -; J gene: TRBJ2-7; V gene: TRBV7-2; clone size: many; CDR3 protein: CASSPAPGYEQYF; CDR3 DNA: TGTGCCAGCAGCCCCGCCCCGGGCTACGAGCAGTACTTC
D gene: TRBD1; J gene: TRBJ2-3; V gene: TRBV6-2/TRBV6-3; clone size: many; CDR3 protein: CASSYPMAGGNTDTQYF; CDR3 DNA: TGTGCCAGCAGTTACCCCATGGCAGGGGGCAACACAGATACGCAGTATTTT
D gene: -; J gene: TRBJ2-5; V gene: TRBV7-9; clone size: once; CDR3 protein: CASSLYTVMSETQYF; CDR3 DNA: TGTGCCAGCAGCTTATATACAGTCATGTCAGAGACCCAGTACTTC
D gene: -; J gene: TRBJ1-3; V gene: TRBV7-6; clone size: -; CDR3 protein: CASSTIRASSGNTIYF; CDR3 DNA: TGTGCCAGCAGCACCATCAGGGCCTCCTCTGGAAACACCATATATTTT
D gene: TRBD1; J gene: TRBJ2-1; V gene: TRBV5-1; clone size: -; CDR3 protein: CASSLRTGSDCHNEQFF; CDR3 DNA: TGCGCCAGCAGCCTACGGACAGGGTCTGATTGCCACAATGAGCAGTTCTTC
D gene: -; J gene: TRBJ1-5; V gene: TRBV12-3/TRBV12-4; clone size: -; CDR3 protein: CASSFRLPGLGGDQPQHF; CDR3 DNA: TGTGCCAGCAGTTTTAGGTTGCCGGGATTGGGGGGGGATCAGCCCCAGCATTTT